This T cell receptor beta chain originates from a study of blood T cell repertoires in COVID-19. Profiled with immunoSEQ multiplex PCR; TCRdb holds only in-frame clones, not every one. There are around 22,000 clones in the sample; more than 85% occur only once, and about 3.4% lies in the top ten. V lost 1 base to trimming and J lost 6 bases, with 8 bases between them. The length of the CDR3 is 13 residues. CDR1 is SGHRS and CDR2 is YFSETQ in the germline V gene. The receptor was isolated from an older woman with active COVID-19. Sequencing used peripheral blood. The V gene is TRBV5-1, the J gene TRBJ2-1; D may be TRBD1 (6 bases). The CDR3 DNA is TGCGCCAGCAGCTTGACAGGGCCCAATGAGCAGTTCTTC. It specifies CASSLTGPNEQFF.